Following are 3 T cell receptor beta chains from one sample sequenced in a study of patients and donors after allogeneic stem cell transplantation. TCRdb re-analysed the RT-PCR reads in MiXCR, keeping a single row per CDR3 protein. The sample has 920,000 or so distinct CDR3 sequences, more than 15% seen once. Sequencing was carried out using blood, either unsorted or a sorted T cell fraction (not recorded which). The receptors stem from a human donor who was either an allogeneic HSCT recipient or a stem cell or donor lymphocyte infusion donor (not recorded which). It is not recorded whose cells these are; they may come from a transplant donor.

This clonotype was counted a few times. V gene TRBV3-1 combines with J gene TRBJ2-5; perhaps TRBD1 as D (5 bases). Germline-derived CDR1 and CDR2 are LGHDT and YNNKEL (reference sequence). This CDR3 comprises 15 residues. V lost 4 bases and J 4 bases, leaving 16 bases between the germline ends. This CDR3 is CASSLQHRRGETQYF. CDR3 DNA: TGTGCCAGCAGCCTTCAACACAGGAGAGGAGAGACCCAGTACTTC.

This clonotype was picked up a small number of times. The chain uses TRBV2 and TRBJ2-7; 7 bases are shared with TRBD1. Germline values: CDR1 SNHLY, CDR2 FYNNEI. This CDR3 contains 12 residues. J was trimmed by 3 bases and V by 6 bases; bases with no gene match: 2. In DNA, the CDR3 is TGTGCCAGCAGGGACAGGTACTACGAGCAGTACTTC. It specifies CASRDRYYEQYF.

Of note for this clonotype: A much larger clone lies a single base off, so this may be a read error. The chain is built from TRBV20-1 and TRBJ2-1; 7 bases agree with TRBD2. Per germline, CDR1 DFQATT and CDR2 SNEGSKA (reference sequence). The CDR3 is made up of 15 amino acids. Trimming removed 3 bases from V and 0 bases from J; junction bases left unmatched: 5. The CDR3 bases are TGCAGTGCTAGGGAAGCGGGGAGCTCCTACAATGAGCAGTTCTTC. Amino acid sequence: CSAREAGSSYNEQFF.